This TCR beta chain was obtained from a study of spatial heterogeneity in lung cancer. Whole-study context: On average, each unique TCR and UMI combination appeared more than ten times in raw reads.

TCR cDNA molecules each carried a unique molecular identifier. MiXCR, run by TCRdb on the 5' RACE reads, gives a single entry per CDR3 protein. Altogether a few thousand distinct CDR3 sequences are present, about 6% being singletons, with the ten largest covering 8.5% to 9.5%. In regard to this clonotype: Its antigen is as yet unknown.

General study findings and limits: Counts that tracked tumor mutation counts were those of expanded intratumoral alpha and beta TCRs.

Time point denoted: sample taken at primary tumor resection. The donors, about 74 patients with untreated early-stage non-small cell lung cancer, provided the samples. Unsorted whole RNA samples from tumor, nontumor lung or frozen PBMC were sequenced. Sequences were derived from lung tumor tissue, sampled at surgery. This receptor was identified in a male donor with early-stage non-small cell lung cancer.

CDR3 residues: CASSPQRAEAFF. The DNA for the CDR3 is TGTGCCAGCAGCCCCCAGAGAGCTGAAGCTTTCTTT. This rearrangement joins TRBV4-2 to TRBJ1-1; D gene unclear. Trimming took off 4 bases at V and 6 bases at J, with 9 bases between the two ends. The CDR3 is made up of 12 amino acids. Germline assignment: CDR1 LGHNA and CDR2 YNFKEQ.